Each of the 3 T cell receptor beta chains below was sequenced from the same sample in a study of shared clonotypes between healthy human individuals. The assay was immunoSEQ multiplex PCR, and TCRdb's table has in-frame clones only and misses some. The table lists over a million clones, 95% to 99% of them singletons, with about 0.45% in the top ten. What was sequenced was naive CD4+ T cells sorted from blood. The sample's subset: CD45RA+ positively selected. The source of these receptors is a man aged 30-40 years in good health.

V is TRBV2 and J is TRBJ2-7, with D unclear. The V gene lost 1 base and the J gene lost 1 base, with 14 bases spanning the gap. CDR1 is SNHLY, CDR2 FYNNEI, per germline. The CDR3 has 16 residues. The CDR3 is CASSEESLSYSYEQYF. CDR3 in DNA: TGTGCCAGCAGTGAAGAATCTCTATCCTATTCCTACGAGCAGTACTTC.

V is TRBV5-1 and J is TRBJ1-5; 9 nucleotides agree with TRBD1. This CDR3 is 19 amino acids long. The germline gives CDR1 SGHRS, CDR2 YFSETQ. The J segment lost 0 bases and the V segment lost 0 bases, leaving 10 bases of the junction unmatched. CDR3 nucleotides: TGCGCCAGCAGCTTGGCCGGAGGAACAGGGGGCTATAGCAATCAGCCCCAGCATTTT. Translating it yields CASSLAGGTGGYSNQPQHF.

The rearrangement uses TRBV27 and TRBJ2-3, with TRBD2 matching over 9 bases. The V and J ends lost 2 bases and 2 bases, in that order; junction bases with no gene match: 2. The CDR3 has 15 residues. Germline V gene sequence: CDR1 MNHEY, CDR2 SMNVEV (reference sequence). Here the CDR3 DNA reads TGTGCCAGCAGTTTAACTAGCGGGTTCACAGATACGCAGTATTTT. It codes for CASSLTSGFTDTQYF.